The T cell receptor (beta chain) under discussion was sequenced for a study of graft-versus-host responses after intestinal transplantation. Assay: immunoSEQ multiplex PCR; the TCRdb copy retains only in-frame clones and omits some. The sample includes approximately 86,000 clones, just under 95% seen only once; the top ten take roughly 0.4%. Study outcomes and limitations: High graft-versus-host to host-versus-graft clonal ratios were found in allografts of patients who had graft-donor T cell macrochimerism.

The CDR3 is made up of 16 amino acids. The germline CDR1 and CDR2 sequences are LNHNV and YYDKDF (reference sequence). Trimming at V came to 4 bases and at J to 1 base, leaving 6 bases not matched to a gene. A word on this clone: Its target is unknown.

This sequence was found in a human donor who was the organ donor for an intestinal transplant. The chain carries TRBV15 and TRBJ2-7; 11 nucleotides align to TRBD2. The specimen comprised unstimulated CD8+ T cells sorted from spleen or lymph node cells, sampled before transplant. The CDR3 region is CATSNTSGGYSYEQYF. Here the CDR3 DNA reads TGTGCCACCAGCAATACTAGCGGGGGCTATTCCTACGAGCAGTACTTC.